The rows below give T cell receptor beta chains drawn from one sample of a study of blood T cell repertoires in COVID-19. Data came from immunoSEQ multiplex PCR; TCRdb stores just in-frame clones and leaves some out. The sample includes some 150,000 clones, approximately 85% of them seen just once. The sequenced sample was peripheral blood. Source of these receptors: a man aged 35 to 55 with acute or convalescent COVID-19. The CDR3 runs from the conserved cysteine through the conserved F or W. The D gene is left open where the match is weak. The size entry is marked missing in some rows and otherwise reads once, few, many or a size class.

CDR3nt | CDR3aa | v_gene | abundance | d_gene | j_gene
TGTGCCAGCAGTTCCTTCACTGAAGCTTTCTTT | CASSSFTEAFF | TRBV12-3/TRBV12-4 | NA | NA | TRBJ1-1
TGTGCCAGCAGTGGCGGGGCTCGAAACACCATATATTTT | CASSGGARNTIYF | TRBV12-3/TRBV12-4 | NA | NA | TRBJ1-3
TGTGCCAGCAGCTTTCCGGGACTGGGAAACACCATATATTTT | CASSFPGLGNTIYF | TRBV5-6 | NA | NA | TRBJ1-3
TGTGCCAGTAGTCGTCTCTACAATGAGCAGTTCTTC | CASSRLYNEQFF | TRBV19 | NA | NA | TRBJ2-1
TGTGCCAGCAGCTTAGAAGCGCGCTCCTACAATGAGCAGTTCTTC | CASSLEARSYNEQFF | TRBV11-3 | NA | NA | TRBJ2-1
TGTGCCAGCAACCTGGGACAGGGTTATGAAAAACTGTTTTTT | CASNLGQGYEKLFF | TRBV21-1 | NA | NA | TRBJ1-4
TGTGCCAGCAGCCAGGCGGGGCCTGGGACTGAAGCTTTCTTT | CASSQAGPGTEAFF | TRBV3-1/TRBV3-2 | once | NA | TRBJ1-1
TGTGCCAGTAGTATAGGGTCTGGGCAGGCGATAAGAGAGACCCAGTACTTC | CASSIGSGQAIRETQYF | TRBV19 | NA | NA | TRBJ2-5
TGTGCCAGCAGCCCGACGGGGGGGAAAGGCGAAAAACTGTTTTTT | CASSPTGGKGEKLFF | TRBV9 | NA | NA | TRBJ1-4
TGTGCCAGCTCGCAGGGGTTCACCACTGGGAATGAGCAGTTCTTC | CASSQGFTTGNEQFF | TRBV6-4 | NA | NA | TRBJ2-1
TGTGCCAGCTCCCGGGGACAGAACACCGGGGAGCTGTTTTTT | CASSRGQNTGELFF | TRBV18 | NA | NA | TRBJ2-2
TGTGCCAGCATGACAGACCAAGAGACCCAGTACTTC | CASMTDQETQYF | TRBV2 | NA | NA | TRBJ2-5
TGTGCCAGCAGCGGGCTTAGCGGGGGCTCCTACAATGAGCAGTTCTTC | CASSGLSGGSYNEQFF | TRBV11-2 | NA | TRBD2 | TRBJ2-1
TGTGCCAGCAGCCTGGGGGGGGCGAGGACTGAAGCTTTCTTT | CASSLGGARTEAFF | TRBV28 | NA | NA | TRBJ1-1
TGTGCCAGCAGTGTACTAGCGTCGGCTGGGGCCAACGTCCTGACTTTC | CASSVLASAGANVLTF | TRBV2 | NA | TRBD2 | TRBJ2-6
TGTGCCAGCAGCGTAGGATTTAGGAGCGTTGGTGAGCAGTTCTTC | CASSVGFRSVGEQFF | TRBV9 | NA | NA | TRBJ2-1
TGTGCCAGCAGCTCCCCACGGACAGGGCTCGACGAGCAGTACTTC | CASSSPRTGLDEQYF | TRBV7-2 | NA | TRBD1 | TRBJ2-7
TGCGCCAGCAGAGAGGGGGCTAAGGATTCACCCCTCCACTTT | CASREGAKDSPLHF | TRBV10-2 | NA | TRBD1 | TRBJ1-6
TGTGCCAGCAGTTTACGGGGATCGAACACTGAAGCTTTCTTT | CASSLRGSNTEAFF | TRBV6-5 | NA | NA | TRBJ1-1
TGTGCCAGCAGCCAAGGACAGGGGGCGTTTAGGGAGCTGTTTTTT | CASSQGQGAFRELFF | TRBV3-1/TRBV3-2 | NA | TRBD1 | TRBJ2-2
TGCGCCAGCAGCCCAGCGACAGGGGGCTATGGCTACACCTTC | CASSPATGGYGYTF | TRBV5-1 | NA | TRBD1 | TRBJ1-2
TGCGCCAGCAGCGGGGCAGCCGACTATGGCTACACCTTC | CASSGAADYGYTF | TRBV4-1 | NA | NA | TRBJ1-2
TGTGCCAGCAGCCACAGTACAACTGAAGCTTTCTTT | CASSHSTTEAFF | TRBV3-1/TRBV3-2 | NA | NA | TRBJ1-1
TGTGCCAGCAGTACCCGGGAAGGATCACCCCTCCACTTT | CASSTREGSPLHF | TRBV6-5 | NA | NA | TRBJ1-6
TGTGCCAGCAGCTTTACAGGGGGAACGAACACTGAAGCTTTCTTT | CASSFTGGTNTEAFF | TRBV11-2 | NA | TRBD1 | TRBJ1-1
TGTGCCACCAGTGATCTTCCCCGACAGGGGGCGCTAGTCTATGAGCAGTTCTTC | CATSDLPRQGALVYEQFF | TRBV24-1 | NA | TRBD1 | TRBJ2-1
TGTGCCAGCAGTGACCCGGTGGGACAGATAAACTACAATGAGCAGTTCTTC | CASSDPVGQINYNEQFF | TRBV6-1 | NA | TRBD1 | TRBJ2-1
TGTGCCAGCAGCTTTACAGGGGTCCCCATGAACACTGAAGCTTTCTTT | CASSFTGVPMNTEAFF | TRBV7-8 | NA | TRBD1 | TRBJ1-1
TGTGCCAGCAGCTCGCGACAGGGGAATGGCTACACCTTC | CASSSRQGNGYTF | TRBV7-3 | NA | TRBD1 | TRBJ1-2
TGCAGCGTTTGGACAGCTTTGAACACTGAAGCTTTCTTT | CSVWTALNTEAFF | TRBV29-1 | NA | NA | TRBJ1-1
TGTGCCAGCAGCCCAAGCGGGGGGACAGGGGCGCGAAGCTACGAGCAGTACTTC | CASSPSGGTGARSYEQYF | TRBV11-2 | once | NA | TRBJ2-7
TGTGCCAGCAGTTTATCATCAGGGTTGAATGGCGAGCAGTACTTC | CASSLSSGLNGEQYF | TRBV27 | NA | NA | TRBJ2-7
TGTGCCAGCAGCCCCCCATCCCAGGCCCCGCATTTT | CASSPPSQAPHF | TRBV7-2 | few | NA | TRBJ1-5
TGCGCCAGCAGCTTGGGGACAGGACAGGGATACAATGAGCAGTTCTTC | CASSLGTGQGYNEQFF | TRBV5-1 | NA | TRBD1 | TRBJ2-1
TGTGCCAGCATTAAAGACAGGACGCTTTCTGGAAACACCATATATTTT | CASIKDRTLSGNTIYF | TRBV7-9 | NA | NA | TRBJ1-3
TGTGCCAGCAGCCCCCCAGGGGTTTCTGAAAAACTGTTTTTT | CASSPPGVSEKLFF | TRBV5-6 | NA | NA | TRBJ1-4
TGTGCCAGTGGCGAGGGAGGGGGTTATAAACCCCAGCATTTT | CASGEGGGYKPQHF | TRBV19 | NA | NA | TRBJ1-5
TGTGCCAGCAGCCCCGGCTCCTATAATTCACCCCTCCACTTT | CASSPGSYNSPLHF | TRBV6-5 | NA | NA | TRBJ1-6
TGTGCCAGCAGTGAAGTAGGACAGGGGGCGGGGGCCAAAAACATTCAGTACTTC | CASSEVGQGAGAKNIQYF | TRBV6-1 | NA | TRBD1 | TRBJ2-4
TGCAGCGTCACGACAGGGAAGGAGACCCAGTACTTC | CSVTTGKETQYF | TRBV29-1 | NA | TRBD1 | TRBJ2-5
TGTGCCAGCAGCACCCGACAGGGCTCCTACAATGAGCAGTTCTTC | CASSTRQGSYNEQFF | TRBV7-3 | once | TRBD1 | TRBJ2-1
TGTGCCAGCAGCGCCATGCTGAGGACAGGGGGCGAATTAACGCAGTATTTT | CASSAMLRTGGELTQYF | TRBV9 | NA | TRBD1 | TRBJ2-3
TGTGCCAGCAGCTCGTCCTCGGACAGCCTAACCGGGGAGCTGTTTTTT | CASSSSSDSLTGELFF | TRBV7-8 | few | NA | TRBJ2-2
TGTGCCAGCAGTCTATCCTCCGACTATGGCTACACCTTC | CASSLSSDYGYTF | TRBV12-3/TRBV12-4 | NA | NA | TRBJ1-2
TGTGCCAGCAGCCAAGAACAGCCTACTTTCTCTGGGGCCAACGTCCTGACTTTC | CASSQEQPTFSGANVLTF | TRBV3-1/TRBV3-2 | NA | NA | TRBJ2-6
TGTGCCAGCAGCTTTAGACTAGCGGGGGGCCTATCTTACAATGAGCAGTTCTTC | CASSFRLAGGLSYNEQFF | TRBV5-6 | NA | TRBD2 | TRBJ2-1
TGCGCCAGCAGCGAAGGTATGGAGCGCTCTGGAAACACCATATATTTT | CASSEGMERSGNTIYF | TRBV5-1 | NA | NA | TRBJ1-3
TGTGCCAGCATCCTGGGGGGGTCTAGTGAAAAACTGTTTTTT | CASILGGSSEKLFF | TRBV6-5 | few | NA | TRBJ1-4
TGTGCCAGCAGCCGAGTTCTCGGGAACGAGCAGTACTTC | CASSRVLGNEQYF | TRBV3-1/TRBV3-2 | NA | NA | TRBJ2-7
TGTGCCAGCAGTTACGTATCGGGTACTTTCGTCTACGAGCAGTACTTC | CASSYVSGTFVYEQYF | TRBV6-5 | NA | NA | TRBJ2-7
TGTGCCAGCAGCCAAAACGGCGGCTATGGCTACACCTTC | CASSQNGGYGYTF | TRBV6-5 | NA | NA | TRBJ1-2
TGTGCCAGTAAGGATGCGGCCTATGGCTACACCTTC | CASKDAAYGYTF | TRBV19 | NA | NA | TRBJ1-2
TGTGCCAGCAGCCGCGACAGGATAGGGGAGACCCAGTACTTC | CASSRDRIGETQYF | TRBV14 | NA | NA | TRBJ2-5
TGTGCCAGCAAGGACAGGAATTCTTATGAAGCTTTCTTT | CASKDRNSYEAFF | TRBV19 | NA | TRBD1 | TRBJ1-1